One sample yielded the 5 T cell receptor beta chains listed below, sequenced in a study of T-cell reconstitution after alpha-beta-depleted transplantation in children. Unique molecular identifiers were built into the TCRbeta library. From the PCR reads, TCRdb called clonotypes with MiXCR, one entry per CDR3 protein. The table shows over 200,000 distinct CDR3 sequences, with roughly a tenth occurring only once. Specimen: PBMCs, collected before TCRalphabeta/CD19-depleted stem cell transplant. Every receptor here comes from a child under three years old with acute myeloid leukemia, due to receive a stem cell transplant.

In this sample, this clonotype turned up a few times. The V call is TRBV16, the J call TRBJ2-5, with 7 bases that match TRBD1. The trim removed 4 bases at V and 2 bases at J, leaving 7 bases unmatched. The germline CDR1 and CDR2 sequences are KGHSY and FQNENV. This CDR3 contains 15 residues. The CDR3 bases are TGTGCCAGCAGCCTTTCCCCGGGACAGCAAGAGACCCAGTACTTC. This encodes CASSLSPGQQETQYF.

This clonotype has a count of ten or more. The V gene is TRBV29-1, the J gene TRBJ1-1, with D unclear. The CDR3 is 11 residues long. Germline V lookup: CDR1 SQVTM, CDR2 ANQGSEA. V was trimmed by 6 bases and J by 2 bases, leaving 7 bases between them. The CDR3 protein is CSVGVNTEAFF. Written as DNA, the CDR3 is TGCAGCGTAGGCGTTAACACTGAAGCTTTCTTT.

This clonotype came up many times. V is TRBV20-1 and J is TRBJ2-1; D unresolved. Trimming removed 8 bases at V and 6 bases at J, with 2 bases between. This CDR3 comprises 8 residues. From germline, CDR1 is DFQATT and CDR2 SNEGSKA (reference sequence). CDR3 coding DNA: TGCAGTTCCAATGAGCAGTTCTTC. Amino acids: CSSNEQFF.

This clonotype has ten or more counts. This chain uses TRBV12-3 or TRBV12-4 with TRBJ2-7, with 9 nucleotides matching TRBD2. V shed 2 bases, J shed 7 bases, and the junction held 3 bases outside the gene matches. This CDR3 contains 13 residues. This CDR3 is CASSLTSGLEQYF. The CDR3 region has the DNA TGTGCCAGCAGTTTAACTAGCGGGCTTGAGCAGTACTTC.

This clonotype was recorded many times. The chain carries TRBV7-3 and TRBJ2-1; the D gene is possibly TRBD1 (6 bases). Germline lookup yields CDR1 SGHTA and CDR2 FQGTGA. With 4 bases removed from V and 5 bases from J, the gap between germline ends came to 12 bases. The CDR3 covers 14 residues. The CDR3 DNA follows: TGTGCCAGCAGCTCCCCGGACAGAAACAATGAGCAGTTCTTC. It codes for CASSSPDRNNEQFF.